The TCR beta chain under discussion was sequenced for a study of blood T cell repertoires in COVID-19. Study-level background: Nucleic acid was either cDNA or gDNA, and it came from T cells, B-cell-depleted T cells, or PBMCs.

The data were produced by immunoSEQ multiplex PCR, yet TCRdb's version contains in-frame clones alone and is incomplete. The repertoire holds 150,000 to 200,000 clones, 85% to 95% seen once, with about 2% in the top ten. The V and J ends lost 1 base and 9 bases respectively, with 13 bases between them. CDR1 and CDR2 (germline): SEHNR, FQNEAQ (reference sequence). The CDR3 covers 14 residues. Sequencing used peripheral blood. This sequence joins TRBV7-9 and TRBJ1-5; maybe TRBD1 (5 bases). This TCR derives from a woman aged 60 to 75 with COVID-19, enrolled during active disease. The CDR3 coding sequence is TGTGCCAGCAGCTTAGATTGGGCTACAGGGCCCCAGCATTTT. Translating it yields CASSLDWATGPQHF.